The 17 T cell receptor beta chains below all came from one sample that was sequenced in a study of beta chain features in type 1 diabetes. Study outcomes and limitations: Among all four CD4+ subsets, Type 1 diabetes patients had TCRB CDR3s that were moderately but significantly shorter.

Investigators reverse transcribed all isolated RNA, so they sequenced expressed TCRB transcripts. The table came from immunoSEQ multiplex PCR; TCRdb's copy has only in-frame clones and leaves some out. Here the sample spans approximately 260,000 clones, roughly 22% being singletons. These receptors' targets are unknown. The source material was naive CD4+ T cells from blood. Receptors originate from a woman aged 35 to 49 with type 1 diabetes.

This clone was counted a few times. The rearrangement uses TRBV6-6 and TRBJ2-3, with 7 bases fitting TRBD1. V shed 8 bases and J 2 bases; nucleotides not matched to a gene: 10. CDR1 is MNHNY and CDR2 is SVGAGI in the germline V gene (reference sequence). The CDR3 runs 15 residues. The CDR3: CASGQQGGYTDTQYF. CDR3 in DNA: TGTGCCAGCGGACAACAAGGGGGCTACACAGATACGCAGTATTTT.

The chain combines TRBV4-2 with TRBJ1-2; the D is unclear. The CDR3 spans 12 residues. CDR1 is LGHNA, CDR2 YNFKEQ, per germline. V was pared by 1 base and J by 3 bases, with 3 bases between. The CDR3 DNA reads TGTGCCAGCAGCCAAGCCGACTATGGCTACACCTTC. Translated: CASSQADYGYTF.

The CDR3 DNA is TGTGCCAGCAGCGCCCAAGGGGACAGGGAATATTCTGGCTACACCTTC. Protein: CASSAQGDREYSGYTF. The genes are TRBV9 and TRBJ1-2; 9 bases map to TRBD1. The CDR3 extends over 16 amino acids. The germline V gene encodes CDR1 SGDLS and CDR2 YYNGEE. The J segment lost 7 bases and the V segment lost 3 bases, leaving 13 bases of the junction unmatched.

The chain couples TRBV28 to TRBJ2-5; 7 bases are a match to TRBD2. CDR3 length: 14 residues. With V trimmed by 4 bases and J by 5 bases, 7 bases remained unmatched. Per the germline V gene, CDR1 is MDHEN and CDR2 is SYDVKM. The CDR3 spells CASSSLTSPETQYF. Here the CDR3 DNA reads TGTGCCAGCAGTTCACTGACTAGCCCCGAGACCCAGTACTTC.

V and J are TRBV4-1 and TRBJ2-7, with 12 bases aligning to TRBD2. Per germline, CDR1 MGHRA and CDR2 YSYEKL. The CDR3 extends over 15 amino acids. Trimming removed 3 bases from V and 4 bases from J; junction bases left unmatched: 4. DNA of the CDR3: TGCGCCAGCAGCCACCTAGCGGGAGGGCCGTACGAGCAGTACTTC. Its protein is CASSHLAGGPYEQYF.

The chain couples TRBV18 to TRBJ1-1; weak D call: TRBD1 (6 bases). With 2 bases removed from V and 5 bases from J, the gap between germline ends came to 18 bases. The CDR3 has 16 residues. CDR1 KGHSH and CDR2 LQKENI come from the germline V gene. CDR3 sequence reads: CASSPTSPDRWTEAFF. The CDR3 nucleotides read TGTGCCAGCTCACCAACGAGCCCCGACAGGTGGACTGAAGCTTTCTTT.

This clone is a singleton in its sample. This rearrangement joins TRBV7-2 to TRBJ2-7; 10 positions agree with TRBD1. Trimming removed 6 bases from V and 6 bases from J; junction bases left unmatched: 2. This CDR3 is built from 12 residues. Germline CDR1 SGHTA, CDR2 FQGNSA. The CDR3: CASRWTGGEQYF. CDR3 sequence (DNA): TGTGCCAGCAGATGGACAGGGGGCGAGCAGTACTTC.

This clone was detected a few times. The V call is TRBV9, the J call TRBJ1-1; D is ambiguous. CDR3 length: 13 residues. Germline V gene sequence: CDR1 SGDLS, CDR2 YYNGEE. Trimming left V 3 bases short and J 4 bases short, with 10 bases between. DNA of the CDR3: TGTGCCAGCAGCGGGTCCCGGAGCACTGAAGCTTTCTTT. It specifies CASSGSRSTEAFF.

The V call is TRBV29-1, the J call TRBJ2-3; D is ambiguous. Germline values: CDR1 SQVTM, CDR2 ANQGSEA. There are 12 residues in the CDR3. With 4 bases removed from V and 6 bases from J, the gap between germline ends came to 11 bases. DNA of the CDR3: TGCAGCGTTGGCCCCAGTGGCGATACGCAGTATTTT. Its protein product is CSVGPSGDTQYF.

The chain employs TRBV5-1 and TRBJ1-1; 10 positions match TRBD1. The CDR3 contains 14 residues. Germline CDR1 SGHRS, CDR2 YFSETQ. The trim removed 4 bases at V and 4 bases at J, leaving 4 bases unmatched. CDR3 nucleotides: TGCGCCAGCAGCGTGACAGGGGGCAGCACTGAAGCTTTCTTT. Its translation is CASSVTGGSTEAFF.

The genes are TRBV19 and TRBJ1-2, with 7 bases matching TRBD1. Germline CDR1 reads LNHDA; CDR2 reads SQIVND (reference sequence). With 6 bases clipped from V and 0 bases from J, the junction kept 13 bases outside the gene matches. This CDR3 is built from 17 residues. CDR3 nucleotide sequence: TGTGCCAGTAGCCCACCCTTGGGACAGCGAGCTAACTATGGCTACACCTTC. It specifies CASSPPLGQRANYGYTF. The full variable domain, rest sourced from reference TRBV19 and TRBJ1-2, is DGGITQSPKYLFRKEGQNVTLSCEQNLNHDAMYWYRQDPGQGLRLIYYSQIVNDFQKGDIAEGYSVSREKKESFPLTVTSAQKNPTAFYLCASSPPLGQRANYGYTFGSGTRLTVV.

This clone was detected only once. The gene calls are TRBV15 and TRBJ1-5; D ambiguous. There are 13 residues in the CDR3. Per the germline V gene, CDR1 is LNHNV and CDR2 is YYDKDF (reference sequence). The V end lost 0 bases, the J end lost 6 bases, and 6 bases lay between the germline ends. CDR3 nucleotides: TGTGCCACCAGCAGAGATCTAGGTCAGCCCCAGCATTTT. Encoded protein: CATSRDLGQPQHF.

The J gene is TRBJ2-5, the V gene TRBV5-4, with a tentative D call TRBD1 (6 bases). CDR1 and CDR2 from the germline V gene are SGHNT and YYREEE (reference sequence). This CDR3 comprises 14 residues. V shed 4 bases and J shed 4 bases, with 14 bases lying between them. This CDR3 reads CASSSGTGSETQYF. Here the CDR3 DNA reads TGTGCCAGCAGCAGTGGCACAGGGTCAGAGACCCAGTACTTC.

This sequence joins TRBV2 and TRBJ1-1; 7 nucleotides align to TRBD1. The V and J ends lost 5 bases and 1 base, in that order; junction bases with no gene match: 10. This CDR3 contains 16 residues. CDR1 SNHLY and CDR2 FYNNEI come from the germline V gene. The DNA of the CDR3 is TGTGCCAGCAGTTTCCTTGGGACAGTTCAGAACACTGAAGCTTTCTTT. Its translation is CASSFLGTVQNTEAFF.

This clone has only a few counts. The chain recombines TRBV29-1 with TRBJ2-7; 9 bases match TRBD1. Trimming at V came to 7 bases and at J to 2 bases, leaving 3 bases not matched to a gene. CDR3 length equals 12 residues. The germline V gene has CDR1 SQVTM and CDR2 ANQGSEA. Here the CDR3 reads CSARTGAYEQYF. The CDR3 nucleotides are TGCAGCGCACGGACAGGGGCCTACGAGCAGTACTTC.

This clone was detected a few times. Written as DNA, the CDR3 is TGTGCCATCCGAGGACTGGGACAGGGTTTTCAGCCCCAGCATTTT. Its protein product is CAIRGLGQGFQPQHF. The chain carries TRBV28 and TRBJ1-5, with 9 bases matching TRBD1. Trimming removed 10 bases from V and 6 bases from J; junction bases left unmatched: 13. From germline, CDR1 is MDHEN and CDR2 SYDVKM. This CDR3 region has 15 residues.

This clone was found once. The chain combines TRBV7-2 with TRBJ1-2; D perhaps matches TRBD1 (6 bases). The CDR3 has 17 amino acids. V was shortened by 4 bases and J by 2 bases, with 20 bases between the two germline ends. Germline CDR1 and CDR2: SGHTA and FQGNSA. CDR3 in amino acids: CASSSLGPGTGNYGYTF. The CDR3 coding sequence is TGTGCCAGCAGCTCGTTAGGCCCGGGAACAGGGAACTATGGCTACACCTTC.